This entry lists 20 T cell receptor beta chains sequenced from one sample in a study of cytomegalovirus exposure and HLA in healthy donors. In the PCR, 60 Vbeta and 13 Jbeta primers were used. Using immunoSEQ multiplex PCR, the repertoire was profiled, and TCRdb retains in-frame clones only, with some absent. This table holds about 140,000 clones, over 60% found once. The specimen was PBMCs. The receptors were gathered from a woman aged 60-70 years in good health and CMV-seronegative.

This sequence joins TRBV7-8 and TRBJ2-7; D call uncertain. CDR3 size: 14 residues. Trimming took off 1 base at V and 3 bases at J, with 10 bases between the two ends. Per the germline V gene, CDR1 is SGHVS and CDR2 is FQNEAQ. The CDR3 DNA reads as TGTGCCAGCAGCTTAGTATCAGGCGTCTACGAGCAGTACTTC. As protein: CASSLVSGVYEQYF.

This rearrangement joins TRBV5-1 to TRBJ2-7; the match to TRBD2 covers 11 bases. V lost 4 bases to trimming and J lost 0 bases; unmatched junction nucleotides: 6. The germline V gene has CDR1 SGHRS and CDR2 YFSETQ. The CDR3 is made up of 16 amino acids. CDR3 nucleotides: TGCGCCAGCAGCACCACTACTAGCGGGAGCTCCTACGAGCAGTACTTC. This translates into CASSTTTSGSSYEQYF.

This chain links TRBV29-1 with TRBJ2-3; 7 bases are shared with TRBD1. J gave up 6 bases and V 6 bases, and 6 bases lay outside the gene matches. Germline V gene lookup returns CDR1 SQVTM and CDR2 ANQGSEA. The CDR3 sequence is 12 residues long. CDR3 region: CSVLTQGDTQYF. As DNA, the CDR3 is TGCAGCGTCCTAACACAGGGGGATACGCAGTATTTT.

This clone was counted between two and nine times. This chain links TRBV28 with TRBJ2-2, with D tentatively TRBD2 (6 bases). This CDR3 region has 14 residues. V was clipped by 5 bases and J by 4 bases, with 11 bases between them. From germline, CDR1 is MDHEN and CDR2 SYDVKM. In nucleotides, the CDR3 is TGTGCCAGCAGTACACACGGGGGCACCGGGGAGCTGTTTTTT. Protein sequence: CASSTHGGTGELFF.

The chain couples TRBV5-1 to TRBJ2-2; TRBD1 agrees at 7 bases. J gave up 2 bases and V 4 bases, and 5 bases lay outside the gene matches. The germline gives CDR1 SGHRS, CDR2 YFSETQ. The CDR3 sequence is 15 residues long. CDR3 in amino acids: CASSPGQANTGELFF. Written as DNA, the CDR3 is TGCGCCAGCAGCCCCGGACAGGCTAACACCGGGGAGCTGTTTTTT.

The chain is built from TRBV5-1 and TRBJ2-7, with TRBD1 matching over 8 bases. Germline-derived CDR1 and CDR2 are SGHRS and YFSETQ. The length of the CDR3 is 14 residues. With V trimmed by 0 bases and J by 4 bases, 3 bases remained unmatched. CDR3 bases: TGCGCCAGCAGCTTGGCACAGGGGGTGTACGAGCAGTACTTC. It specifies CASSLAQGVYEQYF.

This clone came up once. The chain joins TRBV9 to TRBJ1-2; the D gene is possibly TRBD1 (5 bases). V gave up 3 bases and J gave up 0 bases, with 15 bases separating them. The CDR3 runs to 16 residues. Germline values: CDR1 SGDLS, CDR2 YYNGEE. Here the CDR3 DNA reads TGTGCCAGCAGCGGATCCGGGACGGGAGCTAACTATGGCTACACCTTC. Translated: CASSGSGTGANYGYTF.

The rearrangement links TRBV18 to TRBJ1-4; D is perhaps TRBD1 (5 bases). The CDR3 extends over 16 amino acids. V lost 1 base and J lost 7, with 16 bases in between. Looked up from germline, CDR1 is KGHSH and CDR2 is LQKENI. Here the CDR3 reads CASSPLIRQTGEKLFF. CDR3 nucleotide sequence: TGTGCCAGCTCACCACTCATTAGACAGACGGGTGAAAAACTGTTTTTT.

This clone was seen more than once but under ten times. The rearrangement links TRBV7-2 to TRBJ2-5; D might be TRBD2 (5 bases). V dropped 5 bases and J dropped 2 bases, with 18 bases sitting between them. This CDR3 contains 16 residues. Germline V lookup: CDR1 SGHTA, CDR2 FQGNSA. In DNA form, the CDR3 reads TGTGCCAGCAGCCCAGCGGTGGTTACCCCACAAGAGACCCAGTACTTC. Translation: CASSPAVVTPQETQYF.

The chain is built from TRBV6-5 and TRBJ2-5; D gene uncertain. The CDR3 is 10 residues long. Trimming took 8 bases from V and 4 from J, leaving 5 bases between them. Germline CDR1 and CDR2: MNHEY and SVGAGI. The CDR3 loop reads CASGAETQYF. DNA of the CDR3: TGTGCCAGCGGAGCAGAGACCCAGTACTTC.

This chain uses TRBV11-1 with TRBJ2-3, with D unclear. The CDR3 spans 13 residues. Germline V lookup: CDR1 SGHAT, CDR2 FQDESV (reference sequence). V was clipped by 5 bases and J by 2 bases, with 8 bases between them. The CDR3 sequence is CASSLRFTDTQYF. The CDR3 DNA reads TGTGCCAGCAGCCTCCGGTTCACAGATACGCAGTATTTT. The full variable domain, its missing parts supplied by reference TRBV11-1 and TRBJ2-3, is EAEVAQSPRYKITEKSQAVAFWCDPISGHATLYWYRQILGQGPELLVQFQDESVVDDSQLPKDRFSAERLKGVDSTLKIQPAELGDSAMYLCASSLRFTDTQYFGPGTRLTVL.

This clone showed up just a few times. The chain recombines TRBV28 with TRBJ1-1, with TRBD1 matching over 7 bases. The J segment lost 2 bases and the V segment lost 2 bases, leaving 2 bases of the junction unmatched. The CDR3 spans 14 residues. Germline CDR1 reads MDHEN; CDR2 reads SYDVKM. CDR3 loop: CASSLGQANTEAFF. CDR3 sequence (DNA): TGTGCCAGCAGTTTAGGACAGGCAAACACTGAAGCTTTCTTT.

The V gene is TRBV4-1, the J gene TRBJ1-5, with D perhaps TRBD1 (6 bases). The CDR3 totals 16 residues. CDR1 is MGHRA and CDR2 is YSYEKL in the germline V gene. V shed 1 base and J shed 8 bases, with 18 bases lying between them. CDR3 coding DNA: TGCGCCAGCAGCCAAGCTTTGACAGGCACCATGGAGCCCCAGCATTTT. It codes for CASSQALTGTMEPQHF.

This clone was seen a few times. Other DNA sequences within the sample encode an identical CDR3. The gene calls are TRBV5-1 and TRBJ2-5; 15 bases agree with TRBD2. Germline V gene sequence: CDR1 SGHRS, CDR2 YFSETQ. CDR3 length equals 16 residues. V was clipped by 0 bases and J by 4 bases; unmatched bases: 1. CDR3 DNA: TGCGCCAGCAGCTTGGGGGGACTAGCGGGAGGAGAGACCCAGTACTTC. Amino acid sequence: CASSLGGLAGGETQYF.

V is TRBV7-2 and J is TRBJ2-1, with 10 bases lining up with TRBD2. Germline V gene sequence: CDR1 SGHTA, CDR2 FQGNSA. With 1 base clipped from V and 1 base from J, the junction kept 1 base outside the gene matches. This CDR3 comprises 16 residues. The CDR3 bases are TGTGCCAGCAGCTTAGGGGGACTAGCGTCCTACAATGAGCAGTTCTTC. This gives the protein CASSLGGLASYNEQFF. The full variable domain, rest sourced from reference TRBV7-2 and TRBJ2-1, is GAGVSQSPSNKVTEKGKDVELRCDPISGHTALYWYRQSLGQGLEFLIYFQGNSAPDKSGLPSDRFSAERTGGSVSTLTIQRTQQEDSAVYLCASSLGGLASYNEQFFGPGTRLTVL.

J is TRBJ1-4 and V is TRBV2; TRBD1 matches 8 bases. With 5 bases clipped from V and 3 bases from J, the junction kept 2 bases outside the gene matches. Germline V CDR1 and CDR2: SNHLY, FYNNEI. CDR3 size: 14 residues. CDR3 loop: CASSQTGANEKLFF. CDR3 DNA: TGTGCCAGCAGTCAGACAGGGGCTAATGAAAAACTGTTTTTT.

This rearrangement joins TRBV29-1 to TRBJ2-1; D unresolved. Germline-derived CDR1 and CDR2 are SQVTM and ANQGSEA. V dropped 4 bases and J dropped 9 bases, with 13 bases sitting between them. The CDR3 sequence is 12 residues long. In DNA, the CDR3 is TGCAGCGTTGCGGTGGGCCTGGGTGAGCAGTTCTTC. Protein sequence: CSVAVGLGEQFF.

This chain uses TRBV7-2 with TRBJ1-6; 7 bases are shared with TRBD1. Germline V lookup: CDR1 SGHTA, CDR2 FQGNSA. V was pared by 0 bases and J by 5 bases, with 1 base of the junction left unmatched. This CDR3 spans 15 amino acids. CDR3 region: CASSLAGTDNSPLHF. DNA for the CDR3: TGTGCCAGCAGCTTAGCTGGGACAGATAATTCACCCCTCCACTTT.

This clone was seen at least ten times. This chain connects TRBV7-2 to TRBJ2-5; 13 bases align to TRBD2. The junction had 9 bases not matched to a gene; V was cut back by 1 base and J by 4 bases. The CDR3 has 18 amino acids. The germline CDR1 and CDR2 sequences are SGHTA and FQGNSA. This CDR3 is CASSLGALAGGRGETQYF. The DNA of the CDR3 is TGTGCCAGCAGCTTAGGTGCACTAGCGGGGGGGAGGGGAGAGACCCAGTACTTC.

The V gene is TRBV5-1, the J gene TRBJ1-1; D ambiguous. Looked up from germline, CDR1 is SGHRS and CDR2 is YFSETQ. This CDR3 spans 13 amino acids. V lost 7 bases and J 4 bases, leaving 14 bases between the germline ends. CDR3 DNA: TGCGCCAGCGGCCGAGGGTATGGCACTGAAGCTTTCTTT. As protein: CASGRGYGTEAFF. The full variable domain, completed using reference TRBV5-1 and TRBJ1-1, is KAGVTQTPRYLIKTRGQQVTLSCSPISGHRSVSWYQQTPGQGLQFLFEYFSETQRNKGNFPGRFSGRQFSNSRSEMNVSTLELGDSALYLCASGRGYGTEAFFGQGTRLTVV.